This T cell receptor (beta chain) was recorded in a study of shared clonotypes between healthy human individuals. Study summary: Used for every donor were three CD4 naive, three CD4 memory, two CD8 naive and one CD8 memory plate.

Trimming cost V 7 bases and J 1 base; bases outside gene matches: 7. Germline V gives CDR1 MNHEY, CDR2 SMNVEV (reference sequence). This CDR3 has 16 residues. At a deep level, the assay was run. Only in-frame clones appear in the TCRdb table, and some are missing; sequencing was by immunoSEQ multiplex PCR. The sample includes 600,000 to 750,000 clones, 72% of them seen just once. Sequences were obtained from memory CD4+ T cells sorted from blood. The subset is: CD45RA-negative fraction. V usage is TRBV27 and J usage is TRBJ2-3; 11 bases are shared with TRBD2. The sequence was collected from a woman aged 25 to 45 in good health. The CDR3 protein is CASKGLAAPGTDTQYF. In DNA, the CDR3 is TGTGCCAGCAAGGGACTAGCGGCCCCCGGCACAGATACGCAGTATTTT.